Listed here are 29 T cell receptor beta chains from one sample, sequenced in a study of sequential checkpoint blockade in melanoma. Documented treatment: randomized to nivolumab then ipilimumab (arm A) or the reverse (arm B). Assay used: immunoSEQ multiplex PCR; TCRdb lists only in-frame clones, some missing. This table holds roughly 17,000 clones, more than 65% found once. This material consisted of CD8+ T cells sorted from blood (inferred from file names), taken from a patient given nivolumab and ipilimumab in sequence. The receptors here all came from a human donor with melanoma.

The chain is built from TRBV5-6 and TRBJ1-2; D is unclear. V was cut by 0 bases and J by 4 bases, with 4 bases left in between. This CDR3 is 12 amino acids long. Germline-derived CDR1 and CDR2 are SGHDT and YYEEEE. The CDR3 coding sequence is TGTGCCAGCAGCTTGGCGGGCTATGGCTACACCTTC. It specifies CASSLAGYGYTF.

The chain uses TRBV7-8 and TRBJ2-3, with D unclear. Germline V gene lookup returns CDR1 SGHVS and CDR2 FQNEAQ. Trimming left V 6 bases short and J 4 bases short, with 17 bases between. The CDR3 is 15 residues long. CDR3 bases: TGTGCCAGCAGTCAAACAGTCCGCCTCTCAGATACGCAGTATTTT. Its translation is CASSQTVRLSDTQYF.

This clone was recorded only once. The V call is TRBV9, the J call TRBJ2-3, with D unresolved. From germline, CDR1 is SGDLS and CDR2 YYNGEE. The V gene lost 3 bases and the J gene lost 4 bases, with 9 bases spanning the gap. The CDR3 covers 13 residues. The DNA of the CDR3 is TGTGCCAGCAGCGATGAGAACGCAGATACGCAGTATTTT. The encoded protein is CASSDENADTQYF.

The chain employs TRBV7-2 and TRBJ2-7; D not certain. V was clipped by 5 bases and J by 0 bases, with 8 bases between them. Germline V gives CDR1 SGHTA, CDR2 FQGNSA. This CDR3 contains 13 residues. This chain's CDR3 is CASSDASSYEQYF. For the CDR3, the DNA is TGTGCCAGCAGCGACGCTAGCTCCTACGAGCAGTACTTC.

This clone occurred a few times. The rearrangement links TRBV9 to TRBJ1-3, with D perhaps TRBD1 (6 bases). This CDR3 comprises 17 residues. CDR1 is SGDLS and CDR2 is YYNGEE in the germline V gene. The germline V and J ends were trimmed by 3 bases and 0 bases, with 16 bases remaining between them. The CDR3: CASSGGWGQSSGNTIYF. The CDR3 DNA sequence: TGTGCCAGCAGCGGAGGCTGGGGGCAGAGCTCTGGAAACACCATATATTTT.

The rearrangement uses TRBV7-9 and TRBJ2-5, with unresolved D. Deletions cut 3 bases from V and 2 bases from J, with 4 bases between. The CDR3 is made up of 12 amino acids. Germline CDR1 is SEHNR and CDR2 is FQNEAQ (reference sequence). CDR3 region: CASSFYQETQYF. The CDR3 DNA follows: TGTGCCAGCAGCTTCTATCAAGAGACCCAGTACTTC.

This clone has just a few counts. This rearrangement joins TRBV29-1 to TRBJ1-2, with 8 bases lining up with TRBD1. The CDR3 is made up of 13 amino acids. Trimming removed 5 bases from V and 3 bases from J; junction bases left unmatched: 5. Germline lookup yields CDR1 SQVTM and CDR2 ANQGSEA. This CDR3 reads CSVTGGKDYGYTF. The CDR3 region has the DNA TGCAGCGTTACAGGGGGAAAGGACTATGGCTACACCTTC.

The chain's CDR3 is CASSPSGGVEDYGYTF. DNA of the CDR3: TGTGCCAGCAGCCCAAGTGGAGGGGTTGAGGACTATGGCTACACCTTC. J is TRBJ1-2 and V is TRBV9; tentatively, D is TRBD1 (5 bases). The germline V and J ends were trimmed by 4 bases and 3 bases, with 19 bases remaining between them. Germline V gene data show CDR1 as SGDLS and CDR2 as YYNGEE. CDR3 length: 16 residues.

This chain joins TRBV7-3 and TRBJ2-2; D perhaps matches TRBD2 (5 bases). CDR3 size: 14 residues. Germline assignment: CDR1 SGHTA and CDR2 FQGTGA. V was clipped by 5 bases and J by 0 bases, with 7 bases between them. The CDR3 DNA sequence: TGTGCCAGCAGCCCCGGGACGAACACCGGGGAGCTGTTTTTT. It specifies CASSPGTNTGELFF.

By sample share, this clone is medium-sized. The CDR3 coding sequence is TGTGCCAGCACCCCTCCCCCAACGAGAGAAAAACTGTTTTTT. The encoded protein is CASTPPPTREKLFF. The chain links TRBV2 to TRBJ1-4; D unclear. The germline V gene encodes CDR1 SNHLY and CDR2 FYNNEI. Trimming shortened V by 7 bases and J by 8 bases, and 17 bases separated the two germline ends. The CDR3 sequence is 14 residues long.

As regards this clone: Compared with germline, one end of the junction differs, possibly owing to a read error. Additional DNA sequences in this sample encode the identical CDR3. The chain links TRBV9 to TRBJ1-6; D ambiguous. The length of the CDR3 is 17 residues. The V gene's germline CDR1 is SGDLS and CDR2 YYNGEE. The CDR3, as DNA: TGTGCCAGCAGCCCCGACCGGAGCAGCTCCTATAATTCCCCCCTCCACTTT. Amino acids: CASSPDRSSSYNSPLHF.

This clone is a singleton in its sample. This sequence joins TRBV5-6 and TRBJ1-1, with D unresolved. This CDR3 is built from 13 residues. Per germline, CDR1 SGHDT and CDR2 YYEEEE. Trimming took off 0 bases at V and 10 bases at J, with 13 bases between the two ends. CDR3 nucleotides: TGTGCCAGCAGCTTGGGTCCGGGGTTGGGAGCTTTCTTT. Its protein product is CASSLGPGLGAFF.

The gene calls are TRBV7-9 and TRBJ1-4; the D gene is possibly TRBD1 (6 bases). The V gene's germline CDR1 is SEHNR and CDR2 FQNEAQ (reference sequence). With 4 bases removed from V and 3 bases from J, the gap between germline ends came to 12 bases. The CDR3 has 15 amino acids. CDR3 loop: CASSYTGNANEKLFF. Written as DNA, the CDR3 is TGTGCCAGCAGCTATACAGGGAACGCTAATGAAAAACTGTTTTTT.

The chain couples TRBV5-4 to TRBJ1-2; tentative D call: TRBD1 (5 bases). Trimming pared 5 bases from V and 7 bases from J, leaving 15 bases between. This CDR3 comprises 13 residues. The germline V gene encodes CDR1 SGHNT and CDR2 YYREEE (reference sequence). The chain's CDR3 is CASRTQGSGGYTF. CDR3 nucleotides: TGTGCCAGCAGAACTCAGGGATCAGGTGGCTACACCTTC.

This clone was seen a single time. J is TRBJ1-4 and V is TRBV7-9; 10 bases align to TRBD1. The V gene end was trimmed by 3 bases and the J gene end by 5 bases; junction bases not matched to a gene: 6. Germline V lookup: CDR1 SEHNR, CDR2 FQNEAQ (reference sequence). The CDR3 extends over 16 amino acids. The CDR3: CASSFAPGQGNEKLFF. The CDR3 bases are TGTGCCAGCAGCTTTGCCCCGGGACAGGGGAATGAAAAACTGTTTTTT.

The rearrangement joins TRBV7-9 to TRBJ2-3; D unresolved. V lost 8 bases, J lost 2 bases, and 14 bases lay in between. The CDR3 is 14 residues long. CDR1 and CDR2 from the germline V gene are SEHNR and FQNEAQ (reference sequence). The CDR3 DNA reads TGTGCCAGCCTTCCCGCTCTACTCACAGATACGCAGTATTTT. It encodes CASLPALLTDTQYF.

This clone appeared once. Only one base separates this from a far larger clonotype, so it likely reflects a read error. Other DNA sequences in this sample translate to the same CDR3. This chain connects TRBV2 to TRBJ1-2; D gene uncertain. V lost 3 bases, J lost 3 bases, and 8 bases lay in between. Germline V gives CDR1 SNHLY, CDR2 FYNNEI. This CDR3 spans 13 amino acids. The CDR3: CASSEQQDYGYTF. CDR3 coding DNA: TGTGCCAGCAGTGAGCAGCAGGACTATGGCTACACCTTC. The full variable domain, in which reference TRBV2 and TRBJ1-2 provide the parts outside the CDR3, is EPEVTQTPSHQVTQMGQEVILRCVPISNHLYFYWYRQILGQKVEFLVSFYNNEISEKSEIFDDQFSVERPDGSNFTLKIRSTKLEDSAMYFCASSEQQDYGYTFGSGTRLTVV.

This clone was observed a few times. V usage is TRBV7-6 and J usage is TRBJ1-1, with unresolved D. Trimming stripped 4 bases from V and 5 bases from J, with 11 bases between. CDR1 SGHVS and CDR2 FNYEAQ come from the germline V gene. The CDR3 is made up of 13 amino acids. The CDR3 loop reads CASSYHSGTEAFF. The CDR3 DNA sequence: TGTGCCAGCAGCTATCACTCCGGGACTGAAGCTTTCTTT.

In DNA form, the CDR3 reads TGCGCCAGCAGCCAAGTAGACAGTAGCAATCAGCCCCAGCATTTT. It codes for CASSQVDSSNQPQHF. The chain is built from TRBV4-3 and TRBJ1-5, with D possibly matching TRBD1 (5 bases). The CDR3 is 15 amino acids. V lost 1 base to trimming and J lost 0 bases, with 7 bases between them. The germline gives CDR1 LGHNA, CDR2 YSLEER.

The genes are TRBV5-1 and TRBJ2-2, with D tentatively TRBD1 (6 bases). This CDR3 region has 14 residues. Germline V gives CDR1 SGHRS, CDR2 YFSETQ. Trimming removed 0 bases from V and 8 bases from J, with 11 bases in between. This CDR3 is CASSLANRAGELFF. CDR3 DNA: TGCGCCAGCAGCTTGGCCAACAGGGCTGGGGAGCTGTTTTTT.

This sequence joins TRBV11-2 and TRBJ2-2; tentatively, D is TRBD2 (6 bases). Trimming left V 6 bases short and J 0 bases short, with 11 bases between. From germline, CDR1 is SGHAT and CDR2 FQNNGV. The CDR3 has 15 residues. CDR3 amino acids: CASRTRLANTGELFF. The CDR3 nucleotides read TGTGCCAGCAGGACTAGACTAGCGAACACCGGGGAGCTGTTTTTT.

V is TRBV10-3 and J is TRBJ2-7, with D perhaps matching TRBD2 (6 bases). The V and J ends lost 6 bases and 2 bases respectively, with 11 bases between them. The germline V gene encodes CDR1 ENHRY and CDR2 SYGVKD. The CDR3 is 13 amino acids. This chain's CDR3 is CAISPRGTYEQYF. CDR3 nucleotides: TGTGCCATCAGCCCTCGGGGGACCTACGAGCAGTACTTC.

The chain employs TRBV18 and TRBJ2-1; D is uncertain. The CDR3 loop spans 14 amino acids. Germline V gives CDR1 KGHSH, CDR2 LQKENI. Trimming left V 4 bases short and J 4 bases short, with 11 bases between. The CDR3 DNA follows: TGTGCCAGCTCACTAGGAGTTGAATACAATGAGCAGTTCTTC. Amino acid sequence: CASSLGVEYNEQFF.

V and J are TRBV4-3 and TRBJ2-5; possible D gene TRBD2, 6 bases. There are 16 residues in the CDR3. V lost 0 bases, J lost 5 bases, and 16 bases lay in between. Germline assignment: CDR1 LGHNA and CDR2 YSLEER. In DNA form, the CDR3 reads TGCGCCAGCAGCCAAGACCCAAGGAGGGGCGGGGAGACCCAGTACTTC. Its protein is CASSQDPRRGGETQYF.

The CDR3 protein is CASSAGQGNSPLHF. The CDR3 nucleotides are TGTGCCAGCAGCGCCGGACAGGGCAATTCACCCCTCCACTTT. V usage is TRBV5-4 and J usage is TRBJ1-6; 8 bases map to TRBD1. The CDR3 is made up of 14 amino acids. The V and J ends lost 4 bases and 7 bases, in that order; junction bases with no gene match: 4. Germline lookup yields CDR1 SGHNT and CDR2 YYREEE (reference sequence).

This clone was detected a few times. This chain connects TRBV7-9 to TRBJ2-7, with 11 bases fitting TRBD2. The V segment lost 2 bases and the J segment 2 bases; nucleotides outside the gene matches: 5. CDR3 size: 16 residues. Germline assignment: CDR1 SEHNR and CDR2 FQNEAQ (reference sequence). The CDR3 sequence is CASSLSGLAGTYEQYF. CDR3 in DNA: TGTGCCAGCAGCTTATCCGGACTAGCGGGTACCTACGAGCAGTACTTC.

This clone appeared a single time. This CDR3 is also generated by other DNA sequences in the sample. V and J are TRBV9 and TRBJ2-2, with 8 bases lining up with TRBD2. CDR1 SGDLS and CDR2 YYNGEE come from the germline V gene. The CDR3 loop spans 14 amino acids. Germline trimming cut 0 bases from V and 5 bases from J; bases unmatched to any gene: 0. The CDR3 bases are TGTGCCAGCAGCGTAGGCGGGGGGACCGGGGAGCTGTTTTTT. Translation gives CASSVGGGTGELFF.

In its sample, this clone ranks as medium-sized. The J gene is TRBJ2-3, the V gene TRBV10-3; 7 bases map to TRBD1. V was clipped by 3 bases and J by 3 bases; unmatched bases: 9. The germline V gene encodes CDR1 ENHRY and CDR2 SYGVKD. The CDR3 covers 16 residues. The CDR3 bases are TGTGCCATCAGTGACCACACAGGGGTGGGGACAGATACGCAGTATTTT. Its protein is CAISDHTGVGTDTQYF.

V usage is TRBV7-8 and J usage is TRBJ1-1; TRBD1 agrees at 7 bases. CDR1 is SGHVS and CDR2 is FQNEAQ in the germline V gene. V dropped 2 bases and J dropped 2; count of bases not matched to a gene: 8. The CDR3 sequence is 16 residues long. CDR3 bases: TGTGCCAGCAGCTTATCTTCAACAGGGGTTAACACTGAAGCTTTCTTT. This sequence encodes CASSLSSTGVNTEAFF.